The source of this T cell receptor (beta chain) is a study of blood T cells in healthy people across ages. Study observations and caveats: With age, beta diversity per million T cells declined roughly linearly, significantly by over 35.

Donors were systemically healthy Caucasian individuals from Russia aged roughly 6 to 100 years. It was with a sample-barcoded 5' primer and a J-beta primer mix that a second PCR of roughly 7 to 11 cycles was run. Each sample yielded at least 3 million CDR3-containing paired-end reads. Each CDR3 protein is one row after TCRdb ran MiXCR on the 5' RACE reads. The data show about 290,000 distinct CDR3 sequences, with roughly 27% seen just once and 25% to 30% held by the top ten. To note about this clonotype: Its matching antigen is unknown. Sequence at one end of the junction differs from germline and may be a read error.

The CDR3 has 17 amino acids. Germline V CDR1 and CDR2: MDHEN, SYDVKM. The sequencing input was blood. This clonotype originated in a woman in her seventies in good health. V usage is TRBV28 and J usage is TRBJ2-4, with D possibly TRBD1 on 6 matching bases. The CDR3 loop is CASRREQGLLAKNIQYF. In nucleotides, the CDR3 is TGTGCCAGCAGACGCGAACAGGGCCTCCTAGCCAAAAACATCCAGTACTTC.